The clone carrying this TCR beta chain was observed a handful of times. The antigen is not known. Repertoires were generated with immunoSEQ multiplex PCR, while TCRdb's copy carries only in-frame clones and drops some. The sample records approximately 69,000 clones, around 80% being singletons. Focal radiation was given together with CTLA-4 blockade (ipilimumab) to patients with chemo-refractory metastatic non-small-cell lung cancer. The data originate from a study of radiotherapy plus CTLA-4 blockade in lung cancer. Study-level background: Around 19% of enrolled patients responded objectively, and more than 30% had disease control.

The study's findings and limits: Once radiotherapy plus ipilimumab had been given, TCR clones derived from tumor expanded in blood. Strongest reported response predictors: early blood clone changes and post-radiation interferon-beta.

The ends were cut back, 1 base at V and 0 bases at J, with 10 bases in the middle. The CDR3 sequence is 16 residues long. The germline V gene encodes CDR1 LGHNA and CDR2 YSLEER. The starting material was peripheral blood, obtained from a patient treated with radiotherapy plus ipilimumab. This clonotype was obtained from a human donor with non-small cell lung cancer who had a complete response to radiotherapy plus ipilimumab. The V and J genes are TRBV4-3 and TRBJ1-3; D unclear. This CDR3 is CASSQGGVSSGNTIYF. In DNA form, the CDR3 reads TGCGCCAGCAGCCAAGGCGGGGTGAGCTCTGGAAACACCATATATTTT.